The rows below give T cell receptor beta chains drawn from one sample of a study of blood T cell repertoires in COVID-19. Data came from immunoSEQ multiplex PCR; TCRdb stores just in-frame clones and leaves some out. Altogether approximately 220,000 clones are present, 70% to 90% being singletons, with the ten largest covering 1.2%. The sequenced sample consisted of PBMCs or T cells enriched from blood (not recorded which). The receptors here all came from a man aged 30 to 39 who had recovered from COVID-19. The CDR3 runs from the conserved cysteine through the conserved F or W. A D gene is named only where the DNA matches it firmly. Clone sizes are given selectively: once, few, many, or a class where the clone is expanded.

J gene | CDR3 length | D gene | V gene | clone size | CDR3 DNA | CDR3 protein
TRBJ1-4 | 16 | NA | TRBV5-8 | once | TGTGCCAGCAGCTTGTGGCGGACAGCAACTAATGAAAAACTGTTTTTT | CASSLWRTATNEKLFF
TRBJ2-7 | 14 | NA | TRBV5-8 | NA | TGTGCCAGCAGCTTGGCCTCAGGGGTGGGTGAGCAGTACTTC | CASSLASGVGEQYF
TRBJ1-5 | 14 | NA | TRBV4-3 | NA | TGCGCCAGCAGCCAAGCGGGGGGCAATCAGCCCCAGCATTTT | CASSQAGGNQPQHF
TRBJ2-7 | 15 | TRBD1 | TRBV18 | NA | TGTGCCAGCTCACCTTGGACAGGGGCCGCCTACGAGCAGTACTTC | CASSPWTGAAYEQYF
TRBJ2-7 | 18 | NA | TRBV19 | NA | TGTGCCAGTAGTATAGATCTCCCCTTCTCCGGGTTTACCTACGAGCAGTACTTC | CASSIDLPFSGFTYEQYF
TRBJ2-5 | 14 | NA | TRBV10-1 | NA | TGCGCCAGCAGTTCGACTTTGTACCAAGAGACCCAGTACTTC | CASSSTLYQETQYF
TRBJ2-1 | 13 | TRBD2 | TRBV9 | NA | TGTGCCAGCAGCGTAGGGACTAGCTATGAGCAGTTCTTC | CASSVGTSYEQFF
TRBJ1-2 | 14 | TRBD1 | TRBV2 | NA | TGTGCCAGAGAACAGGGGCGGGACAACTATGGCTACACCTTC | CAREQGRDNYGYTF
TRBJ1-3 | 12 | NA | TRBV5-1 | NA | TGCGCCAGCAGACTATCTGGAAACACCATATATTTT | CASRLSGNTIYF
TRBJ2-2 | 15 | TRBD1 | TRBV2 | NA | TGTGCCAGCAGTGACGGGACAGACTACACCGGGGAGCTGTTTTTT | CASSDGTDYTGELFF
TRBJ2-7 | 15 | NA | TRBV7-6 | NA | TGTGCCAGCAGCTTAGAGACAGGACCCTCCTACGAGCAGTACTTC | CASSLETGPSYEQYF
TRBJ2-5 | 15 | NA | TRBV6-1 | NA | TGTGCCAGCAGTGAGAACAGGCAGTACCAAGAGACCCAGTACTTC | CASSENRQYQETQYF
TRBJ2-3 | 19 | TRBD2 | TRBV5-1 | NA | TGCGCCAGCAGCTTGGCTAGCGGGGGGGTATACTCTAGCACAGATACGCAGTATTTT | CASSLASGGVYSSTDTQYF
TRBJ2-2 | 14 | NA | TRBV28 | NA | TGTGCCAGCAGTTTAAGAGGTTACGCCGGGGAGCTGTTTTTT | CASSLRGYAGELFF
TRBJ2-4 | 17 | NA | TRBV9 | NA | TGTGCCAGCAGCCCCGGGGGTGGAACTCTAGCCAAAAACATTCAGTACTTC | CASSPGGGTLAKNIQYF
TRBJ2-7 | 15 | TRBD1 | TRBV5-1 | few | TGCGCCAGCAGCTTGGGGGACAGGAATTCCTACGAGCAGTACTTC | CASSLGDRNSYEQYF
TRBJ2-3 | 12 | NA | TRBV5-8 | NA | TGTGCCAGCAGCCGCCCTAAATTGGCGCAGTATTTT | CASSRPKLAQYF
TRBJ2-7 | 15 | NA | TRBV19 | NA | TGTGCCAGTAGTATTGGCGGGGTTGGAGAATACGAGCAGTACTTC | CASSIGGVGEYEQYF
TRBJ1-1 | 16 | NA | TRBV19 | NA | TGTGCCAGTAGTAAAACCCCACAGGGAGTTCTACCAAAAGCTTTCTTT | CASSKTPQGVLPKAFF
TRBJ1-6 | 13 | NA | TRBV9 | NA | TGTGCCAGCAGCACCCGACAGAATTCACCCCTCCACTTT | CASSTRQNSPLHF
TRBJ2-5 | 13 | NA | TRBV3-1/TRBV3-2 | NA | TGTGCCAGCAGCCAAGGGACACAAGAGACCCAGTACTTC | CASSQGTQETQYF
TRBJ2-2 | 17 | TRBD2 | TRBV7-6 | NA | TGTGCCAGCAGCCTGACTAGCGGGAGGGCCGGTCCCGGGGAGCTGTTTTTT | CASSLTSGRAGPGELFF
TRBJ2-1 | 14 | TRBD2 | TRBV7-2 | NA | TGTGCCAGCAGCTTACTAGCGGGAGACAATGAGCAGTTCTTC | CASSLLAGDNEQFF
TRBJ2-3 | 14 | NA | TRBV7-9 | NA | TGTGCCAGCAGCCCTCCCCAGGGAAAAGATACGCAGTATTTT | CASSPPQGKDTQYF
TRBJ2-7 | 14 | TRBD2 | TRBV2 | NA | TGTGCCAGCAGTGAGATTTGGGGGGGGAGAGAGCAGTACTTC | CASSEIWGGREQYF
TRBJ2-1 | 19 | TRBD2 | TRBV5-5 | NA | TGTGCCAGCAGCTTGGCCGGGTTCGGGAGGGCCGGAAGGTACAATGAGCAGTTCTTC | CASSLAGFGRAGRYNEQFF
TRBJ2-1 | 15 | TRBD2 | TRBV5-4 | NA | TGTGCCAGCAGCTTCTTCACTAGCGTAAACAATGAGCAGTTCTTC | CASSFFTSVNNEQFF
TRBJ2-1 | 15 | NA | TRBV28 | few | TGTGCCAGCAGTTTTCGGTCGGGATCCTACAATGAGCAGTTCTTC | CASSFRSGSYNEQFF
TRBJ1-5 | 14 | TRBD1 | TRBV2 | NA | TGTGCCAGCAGTCCGGACAGGGCCGATCAGCCCCAGCATTTT | CASSPDRADQPQHF
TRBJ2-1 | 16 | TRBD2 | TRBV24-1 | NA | TGTGCCACCAGTGACATAGCGGGAGTAGGGTACAATGAGCAGTTCTTC | CATSDIAGVGYNEQFF
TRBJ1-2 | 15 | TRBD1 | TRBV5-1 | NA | TGCGCCAGCAGCTTGCTACCAGGGGGGCACTATGGCTACACCTTC | CASSLLPGGHYGYTF
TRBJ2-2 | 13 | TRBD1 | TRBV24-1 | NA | TGTGCCACGGGACAGGGAAAGCCCGGGGAGCTGTTTTTT | CATGQGKPGELFF
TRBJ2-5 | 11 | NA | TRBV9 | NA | TGTGCCAGCAGCGCTGAAGAGACCCAGTACTTC | CASSAEETQYF
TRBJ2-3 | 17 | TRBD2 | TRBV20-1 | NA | TGCAGTGCTAGTAGACTAGCGGGGGGGCCAGTAGCAGATACGCAGTATTTT | CSASRLAGGPVADTQYF
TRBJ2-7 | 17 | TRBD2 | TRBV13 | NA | TGTGCCAGCAGCCCCTCCGGGACTAGCGGGGTTCCCTACGAGCAGTACTTC | CASSPSGTSGVPYEQYF
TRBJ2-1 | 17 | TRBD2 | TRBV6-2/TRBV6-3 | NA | TGTGCCAGCAGTTACTCGTCTCTAGCGGGAGGGAGTAATGAGCAGTTCTTC | CASSYSSLAGGSNEQFF
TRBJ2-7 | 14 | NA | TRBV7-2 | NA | TGTGCCAGCAGCTTAGGCGGCAGGGGCTACGAGCAGTACTTC | CASSLGGRGYEQYF
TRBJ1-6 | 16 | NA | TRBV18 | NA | TGTGCCAGCTCACCACTATTTAGGACAGACCCTTCACCCCTCCACTTT | CASSPLFRTDPSPLHF
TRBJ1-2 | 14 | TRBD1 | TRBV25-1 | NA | TGTGCCAGCAGTCCGGGACAGGGGAACTATGGCTACACCTTC | CASSPGQGNYGYTF
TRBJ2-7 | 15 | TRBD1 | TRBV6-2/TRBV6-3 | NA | TGTGCCAGCAGTTCAGGGGACAGAAATCACTACGAGCAGTACTTC | CASSSGDRNHYEQYF
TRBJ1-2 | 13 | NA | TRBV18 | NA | TGTGCCAGCTCACCGTACAGGGAGTATGGCTACACCTTC | CASSPYREYGYTF
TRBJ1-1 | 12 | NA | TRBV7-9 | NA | TGTGCCAGCGGGGGGTCGAGCGCTGAAGCTTTCTTT | CASGGSSAEAFF
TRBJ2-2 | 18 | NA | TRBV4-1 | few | TGCGCCAGCAGCCAAGATTCCGACAGGAGAAAACGAACCGGGGAGCTGTTTTTT | CASSQDSDRRKRTGELFF
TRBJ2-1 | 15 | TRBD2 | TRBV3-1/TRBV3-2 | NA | TGTGCCAGCAGCCAACTAGCGGGAGTAAAGAGTGAGCAGTTCTTC | CASSQLAGVKSEQFF
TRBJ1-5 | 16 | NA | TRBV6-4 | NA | TGTGCCAGCAGTGACCCTCGTGACAGCCCAAATCAGCCCCAGCATTTT | CASSDPRDSPNQPQHF
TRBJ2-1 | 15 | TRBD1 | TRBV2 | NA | TGTGCCAGCAGTACCGGGACAGGGACCTACAATGAGCAGTTCTTC | CASSTGTGTYNEQFF
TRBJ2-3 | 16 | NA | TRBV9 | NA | TGTGCCAGCAGCCCCTACGGCGGGACTAGCACAGATACGCAGTATTTT | CASSPYGGTSTDTQYF
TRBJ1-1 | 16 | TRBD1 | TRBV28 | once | TGTGCCAGCACTATGCACAGGGGGGGAATGAACACTGAAGCTTTCTTT | CASTMHRGGMNTEAFF
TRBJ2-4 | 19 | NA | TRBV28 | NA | TGTGCCACTACACCTTTCTCAGGGGGGAACGATGTAGCCAAAAACATTCAGTACTTC | CATTPFSGGNDVAKNIQYF
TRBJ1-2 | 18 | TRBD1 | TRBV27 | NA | TGTGCCAGCAGTTACCCCATTAGGGAAGGACAGGGAGGGTATGGCTACACCTTC | CASSYPIREGQGGYGYTF
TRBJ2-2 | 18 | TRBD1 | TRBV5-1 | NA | TGCGCCAGCAGCTTGGGGCCCCAGGGGGCGGTGAACACCGGGGAGCTGTTTTTT | CASSLGPQGAVNTGELFF
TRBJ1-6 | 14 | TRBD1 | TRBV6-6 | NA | TGTGCCAGCACCGTAGACAGGGGAGATTCACCCCTCCACTTT | CASTVDRGDSPLHF
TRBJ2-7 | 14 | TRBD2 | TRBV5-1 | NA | TGCGCCAGCAGCTTGGACTGGGACTATTCCGAGCAGTACTTC | CASSLDWDYSEQYF
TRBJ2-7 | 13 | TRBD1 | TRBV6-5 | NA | TGTGCCAGCAGTCGGACAGGGGTCGAAGAGCAGTACTTC | CASSRTGVEEQYF
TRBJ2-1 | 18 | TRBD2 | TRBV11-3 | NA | TGTGCCAGCAGCCCCGGGACTAGCGGGAGGGGGACCTACAATGAGCAGTTCTTC | CASSPGTSGRGTYNEQFF
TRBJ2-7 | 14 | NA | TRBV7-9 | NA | TGTGCCAGCAACGCAAGGACGGGAAGTTACGAGCAGTACTTC | CASNARTGSYEQYF
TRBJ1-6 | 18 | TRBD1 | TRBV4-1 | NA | TGCGCCAGCAGCCAAGATCCGGACAGGGGTGGCGATAATTCACCCCTCCACTTT | CASSQDPDRGGDNSPLHF
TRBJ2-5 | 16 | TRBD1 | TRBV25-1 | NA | TGTGCCAGCAGTGCACAAATGACAGGGCGGGTGGAGACCCAGTACTTC | CASSAQMTGRVETQYF